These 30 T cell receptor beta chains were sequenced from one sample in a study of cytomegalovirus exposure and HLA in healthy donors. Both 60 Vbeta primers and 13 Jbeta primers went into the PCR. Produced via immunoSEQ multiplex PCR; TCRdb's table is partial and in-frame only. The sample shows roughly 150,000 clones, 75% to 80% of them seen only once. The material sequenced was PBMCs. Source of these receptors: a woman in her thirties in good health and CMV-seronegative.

CDR3 DNA: TGTGCCAGCAGCTTATTTCCTAGCGGGGGACGGGAGACCCAGTACTTC. This codes for CASSLFPSGGRETQYF. V is TRBV7-9 and J is TRBJ2-5, with 10 bases lining up with TRBD2. The CDR3 has 16 residues. V was pared by 2 bases and J by 5 bases, with 8 bases of the junction left unmatched. Germline lookup yields CDR1 SEHNR and CDR2 FQNEAQ (reference sequence).

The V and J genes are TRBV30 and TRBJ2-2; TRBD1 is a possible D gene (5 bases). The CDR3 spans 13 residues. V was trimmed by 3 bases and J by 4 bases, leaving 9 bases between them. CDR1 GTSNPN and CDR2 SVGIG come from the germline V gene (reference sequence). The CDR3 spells CAWSRVGTGELFF. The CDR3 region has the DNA TGTGCCTGGAGCAGGGTTGGCACCGGGGAGCTGTTTTTT. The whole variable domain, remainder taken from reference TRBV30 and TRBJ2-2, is SQTIHQWPATLVQPVGSPLSLECTVEGTSNPNLYWYRQAAGRGLQLLFYSVGIGQISSEVPQNLSASRPQDRQFILSSKKLLLSDSGFYLCAWSRVGTGELFFGEGSRLTVL.

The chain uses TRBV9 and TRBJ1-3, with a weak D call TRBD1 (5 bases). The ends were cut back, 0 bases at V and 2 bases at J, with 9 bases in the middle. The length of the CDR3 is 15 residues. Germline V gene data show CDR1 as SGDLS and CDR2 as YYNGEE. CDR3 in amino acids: CASSVDPGAGNTIYF. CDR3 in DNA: TGTGCCAGCAGCGTAGACCCGGGGGCTGGAAACACCATATATTTT.

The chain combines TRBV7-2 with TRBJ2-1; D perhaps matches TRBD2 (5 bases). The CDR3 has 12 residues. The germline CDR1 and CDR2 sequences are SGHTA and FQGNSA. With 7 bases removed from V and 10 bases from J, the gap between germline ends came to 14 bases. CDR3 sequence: CASKTRPQEQFF. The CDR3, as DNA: TGTGCCAGCAAAACTAGGCCGCAGGAGCAGTTCTTC.

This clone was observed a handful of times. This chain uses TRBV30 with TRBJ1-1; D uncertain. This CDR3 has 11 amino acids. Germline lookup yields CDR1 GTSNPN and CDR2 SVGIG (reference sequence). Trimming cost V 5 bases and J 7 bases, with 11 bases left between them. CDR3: CAWSFAGEAFF. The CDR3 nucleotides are TGTGCCTGGTCCTTCGCAGGTGAAGCTTTCTTT.

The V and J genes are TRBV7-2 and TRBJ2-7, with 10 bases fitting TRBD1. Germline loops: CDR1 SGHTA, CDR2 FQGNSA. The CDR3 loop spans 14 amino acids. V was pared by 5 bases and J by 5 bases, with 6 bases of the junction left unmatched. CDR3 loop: CASSIGQGVNEQYF. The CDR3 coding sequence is TGTGCCAGCAGCATCGGACAGGGGGTTAACGAGCAGTACTTC.

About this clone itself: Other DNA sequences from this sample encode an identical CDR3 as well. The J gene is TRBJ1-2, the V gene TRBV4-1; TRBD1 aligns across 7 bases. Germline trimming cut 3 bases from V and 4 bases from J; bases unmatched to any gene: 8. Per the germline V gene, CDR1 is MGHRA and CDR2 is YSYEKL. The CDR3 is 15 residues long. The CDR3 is CASSQEGGSPYGYTF. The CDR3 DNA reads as TGCGCCAGCAGCCAGGAAGGGGGCAGTCCCTATGGCTACACCTTC.

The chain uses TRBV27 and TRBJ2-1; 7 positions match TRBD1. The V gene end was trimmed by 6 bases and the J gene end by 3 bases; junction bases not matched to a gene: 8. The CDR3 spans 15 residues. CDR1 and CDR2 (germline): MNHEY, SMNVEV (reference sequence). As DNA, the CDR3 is TGTGCCAGCAGCCTACAGGGGTTCGGCTACAATGAGCAGTTCTTC. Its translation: CASSLQGFGYNEQFF.

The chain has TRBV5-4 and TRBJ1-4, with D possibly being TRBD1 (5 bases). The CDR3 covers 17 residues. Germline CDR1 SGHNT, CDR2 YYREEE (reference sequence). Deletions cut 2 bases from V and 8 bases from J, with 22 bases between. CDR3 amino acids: CASSLRSVARVGEKLFF. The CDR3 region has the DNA TGTGCCAGCAGCTTAAGGTCTGTGGCCAGGGTGGGGGAAAAACTGTTTTTT.

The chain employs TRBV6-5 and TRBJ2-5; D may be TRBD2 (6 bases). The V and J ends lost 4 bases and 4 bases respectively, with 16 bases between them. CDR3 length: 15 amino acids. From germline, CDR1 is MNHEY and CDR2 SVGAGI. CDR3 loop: CASSSTSGGRETQYF. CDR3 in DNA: TGTGCCAGCAGTTCCACGTCAGGAGGGAGAGAGACCCAGTACTTC.

The CDR3 reads CASSEATGYSNQPQHF. DNA of the CDR3: TGTGCCAGCAGTGAAGCGACAGGGTATAGCAATCAGCCCCAGCATTTT. The chain couples TRBV6-1 to TRBJ1-5, with 7 positions matching TRBD1. This CDR3 contains 16 residues. CDR1 is MNHNS and CDR2 is SASEGT in the germline V gene. J lost 0 bases, V lost 0 bases, and 2 bases had no gene match.

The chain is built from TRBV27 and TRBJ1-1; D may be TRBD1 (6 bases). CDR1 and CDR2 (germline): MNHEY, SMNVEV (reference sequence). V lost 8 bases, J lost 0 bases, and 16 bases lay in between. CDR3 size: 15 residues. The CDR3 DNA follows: TGTGCCAGCCGGTCCTGGGGGGGGCTGAACACTGAAGCTTTCTTT. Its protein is CASRSWGGLNTEAFF.

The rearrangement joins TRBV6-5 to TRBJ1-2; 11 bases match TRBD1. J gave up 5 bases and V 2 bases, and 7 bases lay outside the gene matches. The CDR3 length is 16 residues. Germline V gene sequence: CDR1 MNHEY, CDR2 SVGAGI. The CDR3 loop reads CASSYPGTGGGYGYTF. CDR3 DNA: TGTGCCAGCAGTTACCCAGGGACAGGGGGAGGTTATGGCTACACCTTC.

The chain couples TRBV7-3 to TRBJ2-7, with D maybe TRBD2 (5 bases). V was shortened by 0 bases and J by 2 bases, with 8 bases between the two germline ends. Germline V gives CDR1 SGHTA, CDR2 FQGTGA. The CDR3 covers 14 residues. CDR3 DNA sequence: TGTGCCAGCAGCTTAACTGGGAGCGCCTACGAGCAGTACTTC. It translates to CASSLTGSAYEQYF.

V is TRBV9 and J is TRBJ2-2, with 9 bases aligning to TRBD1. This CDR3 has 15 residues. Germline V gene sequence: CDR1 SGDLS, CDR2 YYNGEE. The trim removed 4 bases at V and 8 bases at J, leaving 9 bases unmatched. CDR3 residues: CASSPHRGLSGELFF. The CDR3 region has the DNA TGTGCCAGCAGCCCTCACAGGGGGCTGTCTGGGGAGCTGTTTTTT. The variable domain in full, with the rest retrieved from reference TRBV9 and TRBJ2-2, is DSGVTQTPKHLITATGQRVTLRCSPRSGDLSVYWYQQSLDQGLQFLIQYYNGEERAKGNILERFSAQQFPDLHSELNLSSLELGDSALYFCASSPHRGLSGELFFGEGSRLTVL.

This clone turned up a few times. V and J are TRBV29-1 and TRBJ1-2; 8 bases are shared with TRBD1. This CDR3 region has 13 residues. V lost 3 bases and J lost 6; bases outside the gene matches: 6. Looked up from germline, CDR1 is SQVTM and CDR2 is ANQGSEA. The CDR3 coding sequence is TGCAGCGTTGAGGACGACAGGGGCGATGGCTACACCTTC. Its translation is CSVEDDRGDGYTF.

CDR3 in amino acids: CASSRQGPNTEAFF. The CDR3 nucleotides read TGTGCCAGCAGTCGGCAGGGGCCCAACACTGAAGCTTTCTTT. The genes are TRBV6-5 and TRBJ1-1; TRBD1 is a possible D gene (6 bases). V lost 5 bases and J 2 bases, leaving 12 bases between the germline ends. Germline-derived CDR1 and CDR2 are MNHEY and SVGAGI. The CDR3 has 14 residues.

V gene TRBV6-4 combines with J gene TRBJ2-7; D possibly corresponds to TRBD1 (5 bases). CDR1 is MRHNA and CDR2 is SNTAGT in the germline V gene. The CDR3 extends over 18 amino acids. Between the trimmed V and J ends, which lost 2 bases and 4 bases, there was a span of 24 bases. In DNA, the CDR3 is TGTGCCAGCAGTGACCCTGGCAGGGTTAGGGGTTTGGAATACGAGCAGTACTTC. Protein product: CASSDPGRVRGLEYEQYF.

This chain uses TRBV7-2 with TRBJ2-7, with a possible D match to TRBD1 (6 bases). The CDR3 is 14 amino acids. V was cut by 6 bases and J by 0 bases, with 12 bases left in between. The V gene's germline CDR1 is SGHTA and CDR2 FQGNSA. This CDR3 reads CASSFDRYSYEQYF. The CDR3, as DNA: TGTGCCAGCAGTTTTGACAGGTACTCCTACGAGCAGTACTTC.

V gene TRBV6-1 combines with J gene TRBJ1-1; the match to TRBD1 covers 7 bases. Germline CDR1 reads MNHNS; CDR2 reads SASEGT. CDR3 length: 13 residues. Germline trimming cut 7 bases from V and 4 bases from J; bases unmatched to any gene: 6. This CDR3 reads CASIDRAGTEAFF. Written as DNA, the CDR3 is TGTGCCAGCATCGACAGGGCAGGCACTGAAGCTTTCTTT.

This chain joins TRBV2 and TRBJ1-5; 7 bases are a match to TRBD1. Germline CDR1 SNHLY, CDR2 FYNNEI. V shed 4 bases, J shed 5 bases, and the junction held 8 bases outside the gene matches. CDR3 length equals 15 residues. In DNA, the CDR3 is TGTGCCAGCAGTGGAAATACCGGGACAGATCAGCCCCAGCATTTT. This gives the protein CASSGNTGTDQPQHF.

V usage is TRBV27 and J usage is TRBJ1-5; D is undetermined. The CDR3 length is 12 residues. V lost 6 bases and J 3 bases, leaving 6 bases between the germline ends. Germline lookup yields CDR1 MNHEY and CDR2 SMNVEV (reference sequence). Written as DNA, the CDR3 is TGTGCCAGCAGCCCGTTCAATCAGCCCCAGCATTTT. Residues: CASSPFNQPQHF.

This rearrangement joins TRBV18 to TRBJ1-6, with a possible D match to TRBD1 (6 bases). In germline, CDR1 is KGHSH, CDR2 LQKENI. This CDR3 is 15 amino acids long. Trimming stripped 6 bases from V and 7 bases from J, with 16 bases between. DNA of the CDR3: TGTGCCAGCTCTCCCTCGGACAGAAGGAATTCACCCCTCCACTTT. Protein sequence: CASSPSDRRNSPLHF.

CDR3 loop: CASSLADNYEQYF. Written as DNA, the CDR3 is TGTGCCAGCAGCTTGGCGGACAACTACGAGCAGTACTTC. V is TRBV5-4 and J is TRBJ2-7; D might be TRBD1 (5 bases). The V gene lost 0 bases and the J gene lost 3 bases, with 7 bases spanning the gap. Per germline, CDR1 SGHNT and CDR2 YYREEE (reference sequence). The CDR3 sequence is 13 residues long.

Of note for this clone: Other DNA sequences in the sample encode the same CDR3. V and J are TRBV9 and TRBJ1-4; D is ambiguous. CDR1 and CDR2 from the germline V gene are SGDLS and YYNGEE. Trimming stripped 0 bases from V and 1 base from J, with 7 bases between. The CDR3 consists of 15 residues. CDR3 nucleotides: TGTGCCAGCAGCGTAGGTGGAGGAACTAATGAAAAACTGTTTTTT. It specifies CASSVGGGTNEKLFF.

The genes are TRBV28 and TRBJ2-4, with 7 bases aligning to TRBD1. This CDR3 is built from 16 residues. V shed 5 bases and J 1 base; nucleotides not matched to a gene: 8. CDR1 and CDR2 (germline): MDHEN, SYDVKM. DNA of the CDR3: TGTGCCAGCAGTATTACAGGGGACACGGCCAAAAACATTCAGTACTTC. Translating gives CASSITGDTAKNIQYF.

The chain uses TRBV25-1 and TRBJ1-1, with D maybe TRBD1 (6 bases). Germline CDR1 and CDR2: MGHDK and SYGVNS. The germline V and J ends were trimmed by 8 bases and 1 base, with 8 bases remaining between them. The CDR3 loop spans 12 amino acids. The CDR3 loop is CASGGRNTEAFF. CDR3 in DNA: TGTGCCAGCGGGGGCAGGAACACTGAAGCTTTCTTT.

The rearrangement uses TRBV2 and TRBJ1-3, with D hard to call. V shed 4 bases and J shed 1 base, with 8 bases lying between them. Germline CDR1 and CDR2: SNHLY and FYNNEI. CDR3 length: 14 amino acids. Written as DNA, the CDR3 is TGTGCCAGCAGTGGAACTGTATCTGGAAACACCATATATTTT. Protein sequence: CASSGTVSGNTIYF.

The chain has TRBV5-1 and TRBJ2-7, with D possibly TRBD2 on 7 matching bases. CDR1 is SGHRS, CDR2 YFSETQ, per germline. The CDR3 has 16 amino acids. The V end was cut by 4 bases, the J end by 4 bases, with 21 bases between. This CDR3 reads CASSLEGGAVGYEQYF. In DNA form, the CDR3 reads TGCGCCAGCAGCCTCGAAGGGGGGGCGGTCGGTTACGAGCAGTACTTC. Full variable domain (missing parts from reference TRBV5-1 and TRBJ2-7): KAGVTQTPRYLIKTRGQQVTLSCSPISGHRSVSWYQQTPGQGLQFLFEYFSETQRNKGNFPGRFSGRQFSNSRSEMNVSTLELGDSALYLCASSLEGGAVGYEQYFGPGTRLTVT.

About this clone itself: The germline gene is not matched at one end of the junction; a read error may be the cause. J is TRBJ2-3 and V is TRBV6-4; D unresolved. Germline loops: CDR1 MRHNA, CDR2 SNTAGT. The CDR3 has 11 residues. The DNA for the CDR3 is TGTGCCAGCAGTGATGGCCTCACAGTAAATTTT. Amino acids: CASSDGLTVNF.